This T cell receptor (beta chain) was identified during a study of blood T cell repertoires in COVID-19. V gave up 4 bases and J gave up 7 bases, with 16 bases separating them. The V gene's germline CDR1 is SGHAT and CDR2 FQNNGV. The CDR3 spans 14 residues. Per the original data handling: For nucleated cells, counts were estimated from reference gene primer amplification. This table comes from immunoSEQ multiplex PCR, and its TCRdb copy is limited to in-frame clones, with some not included. The DNA gave D and trimming, while V, J and clone size come from that table. This table has around 130,000 clones, about 84% appearing once.

The sample consisted of PBMCs or T cells enriched from blood (not recorded which). The receptor was derived from a woman in her late teens or twenties who had been exposed to COVID-19. The J gene is TRBJ1-2, the V gene TRBV11-2, with TRBD1 as a possible D gene (5 bases). In DNA, the CDR3 is TGTGCCAGCAGCTCACCCACCCAGGGTTTTGGCTACACCTTC. The encoded protein is CASSSPTQGFGYTF.